Below are 5 T cell receptor beta chains sequenced from a single sample in a study of long-term antiretroviral therapy in people with HIV. Version v3.0 of the immunoSEQ assay was performed at survey level. Assay used: immunoSEQ multiplex PCR; TCRdb lists only in-frame clones, some missing. The sample records 25,000 to 30,000 clones, about 93% being singletons. The material sequenced was unsorted PBMCs, taken approximately 6.3 years after starting antiretroviral therapy. The source of these receptors is a middle-aged woman with HIV.

This clone has just one count. Here the CDR3 reads CASSLSGGLLTDTQYF. As DNA, the CDR3 is TGTGCCAGCAGCCTTTCTGGGGGACTCCTCACAGATACGCAGTATTTT. V usage is TRBV5-4 and J usage is TRBJ2-3, with TRBD2 as a possible D gene (6 bases). This CDR3 has 16 residues. Trimming pared 4 bases from V and 2 bases from J, leaving 17 bases between. Germline CDR1 and CDR2: SGHNT and YYREEE (reference sequence).

The rearrangement uses TRBV5-4 and TRBJ2-6; D is ambiguous. From germline, CDR1 is SGHNT and CDR2 YYREEE (reference sequence). The V end was cut by 0 bases, the J end by 0 bases, with 4 bases between. The CDR3 loop spans 15 amino acids. The CDR3 reads CASSLAISGANVLTF. The CDR3 DNA reads as TGTGCCAGCAGCTTGGCTATCTCTGGGGCCAACGTCCTGACTTTC. The whole variable domain, filled in from reference TRBV5-4 and TRBJ2-6, reads ETGVTQSPTHLIKTRGQQVTLRCSSQSGHNTVSWYQQALGQGPQFIFQYYREEENGRGNFPPRFSGLQFPNYSSELNVNALELDDSALYLCASSLAISGANVLTFGAGSRLTVL.

This chain uses TRBV5-4 with TRBJ2-7; TRBD1 agrees at 9 bases. CDR1 is SGHNT and CDR2 is YYREEE in the germline V gene (reference sequence). Trimming cost V 3 bases and J 5 bases; bases outside gene matches: 9. This CDR3 spans 15 amino acids. CDR3 nucleotides: TGTGCCAGCAGCTGGACACAGGGGGCCAACCACGAGCAGTACTTC. Its protein product is CASSWTQGANHEQYF.

This chain joins TRBV7-8 and TRBJ2-3; 9 bases map to TRBD2. The CDR3 consists of 20 residues. Germline-derived CDR1 and CDR2 are SGHVS and FQNEAQ. After removal of 0 bases from V and 0 bases from J, the junction contained 13 bases not matched to a gene. The CDR3 nucleotides are TGTGCCAGCAGCTTAGCGCCAGCGGGGGGCTTGGTAACTAGCACAGATACGCAGTATTTT. Protein sequence: CASSLAPAGGLVTSTDTQYF. The variable domain in full, completed from reference TRBV7-8 and TRBJ2-3, reads GAGVSQSPRYKVAKRGQDVALRCDPISGHVSLFWYQQALGQGPEFLTYFQNEAQLDKSGLPSDRFFAERPEGSVSTLKIQRTQQEDSAVYLCASSLAPAGGLVTSTDTQYFGPGTRLTVL.

The chain joins TRBV5-1 to TRBJ2-5; 16 bases are a match to TRBD2. This CDR3 contains 17 residues. The germline V gene encodes CDR1 SGHRS and CDR2 YFSETQ. With 4 bases clipped from V and 5 bases from J, the junction kept 8 bases outside the gene matches. The DNA for the CDR3 is TGCGCCAGCAGCGAAGGGACTAGCGGGGGGGCCGTGGAGACCCAGTACTTC. Its protein product is CASSEGTSGGAVETQYF.